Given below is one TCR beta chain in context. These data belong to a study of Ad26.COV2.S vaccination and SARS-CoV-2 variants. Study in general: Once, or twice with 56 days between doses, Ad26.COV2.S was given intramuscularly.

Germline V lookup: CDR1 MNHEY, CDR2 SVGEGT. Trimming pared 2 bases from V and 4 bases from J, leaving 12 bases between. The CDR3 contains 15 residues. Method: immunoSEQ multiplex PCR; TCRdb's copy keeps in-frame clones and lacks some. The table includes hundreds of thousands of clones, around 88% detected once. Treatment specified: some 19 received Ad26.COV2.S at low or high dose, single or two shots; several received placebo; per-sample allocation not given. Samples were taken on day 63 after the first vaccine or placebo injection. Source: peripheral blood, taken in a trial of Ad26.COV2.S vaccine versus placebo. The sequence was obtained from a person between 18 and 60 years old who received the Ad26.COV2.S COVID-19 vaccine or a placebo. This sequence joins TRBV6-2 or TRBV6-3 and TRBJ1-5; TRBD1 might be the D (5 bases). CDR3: CASSYNRGINQPQHF. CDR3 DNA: TGTGCCAGCAGTTACAATCGGGGCATTAATCAGCCCCAGCATTTT.